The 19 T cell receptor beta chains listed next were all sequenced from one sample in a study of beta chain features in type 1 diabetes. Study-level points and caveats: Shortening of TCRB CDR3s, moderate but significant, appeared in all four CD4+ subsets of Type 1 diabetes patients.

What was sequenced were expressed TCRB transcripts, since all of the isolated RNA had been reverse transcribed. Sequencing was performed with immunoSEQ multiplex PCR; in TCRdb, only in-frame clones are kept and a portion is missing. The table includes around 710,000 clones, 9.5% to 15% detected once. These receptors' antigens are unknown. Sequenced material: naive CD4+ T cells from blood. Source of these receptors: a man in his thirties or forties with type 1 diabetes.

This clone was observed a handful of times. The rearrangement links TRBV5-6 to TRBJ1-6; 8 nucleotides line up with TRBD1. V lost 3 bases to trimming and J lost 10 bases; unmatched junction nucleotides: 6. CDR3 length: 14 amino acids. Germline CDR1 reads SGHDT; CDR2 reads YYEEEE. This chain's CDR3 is CASSWDRTGSPLHF. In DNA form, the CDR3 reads TGTGCCAGCAGCTGGGACAGGACTGGGTCACCCCTCCACTTT.

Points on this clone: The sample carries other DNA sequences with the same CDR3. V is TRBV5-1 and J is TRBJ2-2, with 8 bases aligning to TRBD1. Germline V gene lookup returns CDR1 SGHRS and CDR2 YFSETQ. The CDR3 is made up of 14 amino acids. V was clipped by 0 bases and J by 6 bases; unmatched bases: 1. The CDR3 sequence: CASSLVQGAGELFF. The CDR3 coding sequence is TGCGCCAGCAGCTTGGTACAGGGGGCCGGGGAGCTGTTTTTT. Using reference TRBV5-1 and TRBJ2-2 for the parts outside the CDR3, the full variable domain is KAGVTQTPRYLIKTRGQQVTLSCSPISGHRSVSWYQQTPGQGLQFLFEYFSETQRNKGNFPGRFSGRQFSNSRSEMNVSTLELGDSALYLCASSLVQGAGELFFGEGSRLTVL.

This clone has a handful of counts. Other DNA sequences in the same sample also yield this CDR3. CDR3 DNA sequence: TGTGCCAGCAGCTCGAACTATGGCTACACCTTC. Translating it yields CASSSNYGYTF. The chain couples TRBV28 to TRBJ1-2; D ambiguous. The germline V gene has CDR1 MDHEN and CDR2 SYDVKM. Trimming took 6 bases from V and 2 from J, leaving 4 bases between them. The CDR3 consists of 11 residues.

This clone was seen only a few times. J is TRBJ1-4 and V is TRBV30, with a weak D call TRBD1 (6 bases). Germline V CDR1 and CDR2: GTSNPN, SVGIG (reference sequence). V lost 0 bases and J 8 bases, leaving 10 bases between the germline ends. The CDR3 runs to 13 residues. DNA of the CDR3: TGTGCCTGGAGTGTACAGGGTACGGAAAAACTGTTTTTT. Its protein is CAWSVQGTEKLFF.

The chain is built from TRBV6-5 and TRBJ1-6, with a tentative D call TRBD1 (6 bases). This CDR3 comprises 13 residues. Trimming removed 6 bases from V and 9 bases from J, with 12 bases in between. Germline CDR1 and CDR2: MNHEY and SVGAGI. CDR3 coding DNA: TGTGCCAGCAGCCACGAGGGGGTTTCACCCCTCCACTTT. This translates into CASSHEGVSPLHF.

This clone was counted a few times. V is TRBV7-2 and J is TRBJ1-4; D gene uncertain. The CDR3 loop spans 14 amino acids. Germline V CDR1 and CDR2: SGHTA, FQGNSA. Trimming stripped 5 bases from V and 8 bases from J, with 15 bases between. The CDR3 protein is CASSPIGAGEKLFF. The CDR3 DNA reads TGTGCCAGCAGCCCGATCGGTGCGGGCGAAAAACTGTTTTTT. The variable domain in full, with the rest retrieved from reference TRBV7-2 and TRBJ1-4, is GAGVSQSPSNKVTEKGKDVELRCDPISGHTALYWYRQSLGQGLEFLIYFQGNSAPDKSGLPSDRFSAERTGGSVSTLTIQRTQQEDSAVYLCASSPIGAGEKLFFGSGTQLSVL.

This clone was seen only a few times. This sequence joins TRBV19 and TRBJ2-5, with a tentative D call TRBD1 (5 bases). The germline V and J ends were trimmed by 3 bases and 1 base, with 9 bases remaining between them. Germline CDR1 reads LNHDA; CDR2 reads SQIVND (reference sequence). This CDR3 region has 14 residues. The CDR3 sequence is CASSITGIQETQYF. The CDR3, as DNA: TGTGCCAGTAGTATCACAGGTATCCAAGAGACCCAGTACTTC.

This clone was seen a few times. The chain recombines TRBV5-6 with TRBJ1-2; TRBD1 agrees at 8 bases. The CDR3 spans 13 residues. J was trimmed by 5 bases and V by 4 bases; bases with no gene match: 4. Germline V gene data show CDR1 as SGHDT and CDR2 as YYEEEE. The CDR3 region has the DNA TGTGCCAGCAGCGAGGACAGGGCGTATGGCTACACCTTC. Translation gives CASSEDRAYGYTF.

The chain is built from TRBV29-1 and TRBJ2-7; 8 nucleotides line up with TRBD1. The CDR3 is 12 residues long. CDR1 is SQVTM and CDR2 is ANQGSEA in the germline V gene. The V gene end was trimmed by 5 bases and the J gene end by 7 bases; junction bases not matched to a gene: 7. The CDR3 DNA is TGCAGCGTTTTCGGACAGGGTAAAGAGCAGTACTTC. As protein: CSVFGQGKEQYF.

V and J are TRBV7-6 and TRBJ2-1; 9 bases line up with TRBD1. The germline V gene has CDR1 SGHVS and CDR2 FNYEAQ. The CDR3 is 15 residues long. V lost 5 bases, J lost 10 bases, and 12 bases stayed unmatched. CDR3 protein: CASSTASGQGMEQFF. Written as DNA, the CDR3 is TGTGCCAGCAGCACGGCCTCGGGACAGGGAATGGAGCAGTTCTTC.

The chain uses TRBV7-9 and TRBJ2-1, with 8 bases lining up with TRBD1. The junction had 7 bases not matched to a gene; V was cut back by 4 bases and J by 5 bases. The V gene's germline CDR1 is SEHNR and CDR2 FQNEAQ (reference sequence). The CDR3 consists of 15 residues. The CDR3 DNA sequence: TGTGCCAGCAGCTGGACAGGGACCCTCGACAATGAGCAGTTCTTC. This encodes CASSWTGTLDNEQFF.

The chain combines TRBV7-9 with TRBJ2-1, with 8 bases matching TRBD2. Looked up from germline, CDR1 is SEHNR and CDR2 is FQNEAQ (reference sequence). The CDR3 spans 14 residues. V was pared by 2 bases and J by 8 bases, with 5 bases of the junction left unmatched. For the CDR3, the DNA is TGTGCCAGCAGCTTAAACGGGGGGGCCGATGAGCAGTTCTTC. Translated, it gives CASSLNGGADEQFF. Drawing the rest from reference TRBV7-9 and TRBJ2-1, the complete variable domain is DTGVSQNPRHKITKRGQNVTFRCDPISEHNRLYWYRQTLGQGPEFLTYFQNEAQLEKSRLLSDRFSAERPKGSFSTLEIQRTEQGDSAMYLCASSLNGGADEQFFGPGTRLTVL.

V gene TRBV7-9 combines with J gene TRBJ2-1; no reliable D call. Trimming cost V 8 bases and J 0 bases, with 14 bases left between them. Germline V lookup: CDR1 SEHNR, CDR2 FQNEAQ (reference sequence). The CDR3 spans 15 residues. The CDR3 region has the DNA TGTGCCAGCTCCATAGAGGCGAGCTCCTACAATGAGCAGTTCTTC. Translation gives CASSIEASSYNEQFF.

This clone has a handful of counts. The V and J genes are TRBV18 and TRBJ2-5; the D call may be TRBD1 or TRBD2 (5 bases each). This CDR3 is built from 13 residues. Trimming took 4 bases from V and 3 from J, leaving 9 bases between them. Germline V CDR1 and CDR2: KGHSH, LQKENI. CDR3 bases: TGTGCCAGCTCACGCAGGGACGAAGAGACCCAGTACTTC. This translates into CASSRRDEETQYF.

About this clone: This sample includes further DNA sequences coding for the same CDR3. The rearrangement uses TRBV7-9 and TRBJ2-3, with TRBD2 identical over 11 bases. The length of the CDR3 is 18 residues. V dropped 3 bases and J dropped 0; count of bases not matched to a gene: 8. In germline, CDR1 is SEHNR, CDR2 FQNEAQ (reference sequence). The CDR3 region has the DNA TGTGCCAGCAGCTTCCTAGCGGGGGGATCGACTAGCACAGATACGCAGTATTTT. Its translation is CASSFLAGGSTSTDTQYF.

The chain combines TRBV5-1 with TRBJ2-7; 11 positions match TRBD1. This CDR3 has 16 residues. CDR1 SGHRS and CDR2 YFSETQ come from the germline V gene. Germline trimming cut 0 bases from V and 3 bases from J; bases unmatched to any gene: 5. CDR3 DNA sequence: TGCGCCAGCAGCTTGGCCACGGGACAGGGGGTCTACGAGCAGTACTTC. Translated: CASSLATGQGVYEQYF. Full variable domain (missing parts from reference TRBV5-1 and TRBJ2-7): KAGVTQTPRYLIKTRGQQVTLSCSPISGHRSVSWYQQTPGQGLQFLFEYFSETQRNKGNFPGRFSGRQFSNSRSEMNVSTLELGDSALYLCASSLATGQGVYEQYFGPGTRLTVT.

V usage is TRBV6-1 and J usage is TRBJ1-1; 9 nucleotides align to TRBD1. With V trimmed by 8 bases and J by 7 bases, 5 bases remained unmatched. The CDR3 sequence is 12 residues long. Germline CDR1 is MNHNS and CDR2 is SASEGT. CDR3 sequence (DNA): TGTGCCAGCTGGGACAGGGTCGGTGAAGCTTTCTTT. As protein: CASWDRVGEAFF.

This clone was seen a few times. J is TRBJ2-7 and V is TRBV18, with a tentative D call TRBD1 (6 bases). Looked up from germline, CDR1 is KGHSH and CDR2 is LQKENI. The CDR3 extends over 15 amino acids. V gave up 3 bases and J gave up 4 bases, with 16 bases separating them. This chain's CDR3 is CASSPPSLQGYEQYF. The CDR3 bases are TGTGCCAGCTCACCCCCCTCCCTCCAGGGGTACGAGCAGTACTTC.

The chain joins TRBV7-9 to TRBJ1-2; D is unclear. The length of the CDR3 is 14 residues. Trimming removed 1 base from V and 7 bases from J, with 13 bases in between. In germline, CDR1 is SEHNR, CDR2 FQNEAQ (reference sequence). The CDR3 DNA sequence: TGTGCCAGCAGCTTAGAGACAAGGGATGGTGGCTACACCTTC. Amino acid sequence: CASSLETRDGGYTF.